A single sample is the source of the 21 T cell receptor beta chains below, sequenced in a study of blood T cell repertoires in COVID-19. TCRdb's table, derived via immunoSEQ multiplex PCR, lists solely in-frame clones and lacks some. The table records under 500,000 clones, around 89% of them present only once. The sequencing sample was made of peripheral blood. These TCRs come from a woman between 25 and 40 years old with acute or convalescent COVID-19.

Regarding this clone: This specimen includes other DNA sequences encoding the same CDR3. The chain carries TRBV5-1 and TRBJ2-5, with a possible D match to TRBD1 (5 bases). This CDR3 has 12 amino acids. The germline V and J ends were trimmed by 0 bases and 5 bases, with 5 bases remaining between them. CDR1 SGHRS and CDR2 YFSETQ come from the germline V gene. CDR3 in amino acids: CASSLAGETQYF. Here the CDR3 DNA reads TGCGCCAGCAGCTTGGCAGGGGAGACCCAGTACTTC. Combining the CDR3 with reference TRBV5-1 and TRBJ2-5 gives the whole variable domain KAGVTQTPRYLIKTRGQQVTLSCSPISGHRSVSWYQQTPGQGLQFLFEYFSETQRNKGNFPGRFSGRQFSNSRSEMNVSTLELGDSALYLCASSLAGETQYFGPGTRLLVL.

This clone is a singleton in its sample. Here the CDR3 DNA reads TGTGCCAGCAGTTTCTCGACTAGCCCCGTCCTGACTTTC. Translated: CASSFSTSPVLTF. The V call is TRBV6-5, the J call TRBJ2-6, with TRBD2 matching 7 bases. This CDR3 has 13 amino acids. Germline V gene lookup returns CDR1 MNHEY and CDR2 SVGAGI. J lost 12 bases, V lost 4 bases, and 6 bases had no gene match.

The chain joins TRBV11-2 to TRBJ2-7; 8 positions agree with TRBD1. The CDR3 consists of 14 residues. The V gene's germline CDR1 is SGHAT and CDR2 FQNNGV. Unmatched junction bases numbered 5, after V lost 5 bases and J lost 2 bases. CDR3 bases: TGTGCCAGCAGCATAGGACAGGGTACCTACGAGCAGTACTTC. Protein product: CASSIGQGTYEQYF.

The V gene is TRBV9, the J gene TRBJ2-1; tentative D call: TRBD2 (6 bases). CDR1 SGDLS and CDR2 YYNGEE come from the germline V gene. Trimming cost V 0 bases and J 4 bases, with 14 bases left between them. The CDR3 sequence is 16 residues long. For the CDR3, the DNA is TGTGCCAGCAGCGTAGGGAGGGGAGGACCTTACAATGAGCAGTTCTTC. Protein sequence: CASSVGRGGPYNEQFF. Full variable domain (missing parts from reference TRBV9 and TRBJ2-1): DSGVTQTPKHLITATGQRVTLRCSPRSGDLSVYWYQQSLDQGLQFLIQYYNGEERAKGNILERFSAQQFPDLHSELNLSSLELGDSALYFCASSVGRGGPYNEQFFGPGTRLTVL.

V usage is TRBV19 and J usage is TRBJ1-1; possibly TRBD1 for D (5 bases). Germline values: CDR1 LNHDA, CDR2 SQIVND (reference sequence). The CDR3 runs 15 residues. Trimming pared 3 bases from V and 5 bases from J, leaving 16 bases between. The CDR3 DNA follows: TGTGCCAGTAGTATTCCCAGGGCCCTAGTGACTGAAGCTTTCTTT. This sequence encodes CASSIPRALVTEAFF. Drawing the rest from reference TRBV19 and TRBJ1-1, the complete variable domain is DGGITQSPKYLFRKEGQNVTLSCEQNLNHDAMYWYRQDPGQGLRLIYYSQIVNDFQKGDIAEGYSVSREKKESFPLTVTSAQKNPTAFYLCASSIPRALVTEAFFGQGTRLTVV.

V and J are TRBV13 and TRBJ2-1, with 12 bases fitting TRBD1. The germline gives CDR1 PRHDT, CDR2 FYEKMQ (reference sequence). This CDR3 is built from 17 residues. Trimming removed 5 bases from V and 0 bases from J; junction bases left unmatched: 5. Here the CDR3 reads CASSPAGQGASYNEQFF. The DNA of the CDR3 is TGTGCCAGCAGCCCAGCGGGACAGGGGGCCTCCTACAATGAGCAGTTCTTC.

This clone appeared once. This chain uses TRBV24-1 with TRBJ2-5; possibly TRBD2 for D (6 bases). The CDR3 is 17 amino acids. Trimming removed 3 bases from V and 5 bases from J, with 21 bases in between. Germline-derived CDR1 and CDR2 are KGHDR and SFDVKD. The chain's CDR3 is CATSDRAGTQPRETQYF. CDR3 in DNA: TGTGCCACCAGTGATCGAGCCGGGACTCAACCTAGGGAGACCCAGTACTTC.

This clone is a singleton in its sample. V gene TRBV6-5 combines with J gene TRBJ2-7; D is possibly TRBD1 (6 bases). Germline loops: CDR1 MNHEY, CDR2 SVGAGI. V dropped 5 bases and J dropped 2 bases, with 16 bases sitting between them. The CDR3 covers 15 residues. CDR3 DNA: TGTGCCAGCAGTCTACAGGGATATAGCACCTACGAGCAGTACTTC. It is translated as CASSLQGYSTYEQYF.

The CDR3 reads CASSWGRNEQFF. CDR3 bases: TGTGCCAGCAGCTGGGGCAGAAATGAGCAGTTCTTC. This rearrangement joins TRBV11-2 to TRBJ2-1; possible D gene TRBD1, 5 bases. The germline gives CDR1 SGHAT, CDR2 FQNNGV. The CDR3 length is 12 residues. The V gene lost 4 bases and the J gene lost 7 bases, with 8 bases spanning the gap.

This chain uses TRBV12-1 with TRBJ1-2; the table's TRBD1 call for D was not verified on the DNA. TRBV12-1 is a listed pseudogene. The CDR3 runs to 13 residues. The CDR3 sequence: CASSSYRVNGYTF. For the CDR3, the DNA is TGTGCCAGCAGCTCCTACAGGGTTAATGGCTACACCTTC.

The chain has TRBV5-1 and TRBJ2-5; D is possibly TRBD2 (6 bases). There are 13 residues in the CDR3. Germline-derived CDR1 and CDR2 are SGHRS and YFSETQ. V lost 4 bases and J lost 3, with 10 bases in between. The CDR3 sequence is CASSRLAEETQYF. The CDR3 bases are TGCGCCAGCAGCCGATTAGCGGAAGAGACCCAGTACTTC. The full variable domain, rest sourced from reference TRBV5-1 and TRBJ2-5, is KAGVTQTPRYLIKTRGQQVTLSCSPISGHRSVSWYQQTPGQGLQFLFEYFSETQRNKGNFPGRFSGRQFSNSRSEMNVSTLELGDSALYLCASSRLAEETQYFGPGTRLLVL.

The chain joins TRBV5-1 to TRBJ1-4; TRBD1 matches at 10 bases. V was clipped by 0 bases and J by 8 bases; unmatched bases: 7. This CDR3 contains 16 residues. Germline V lookup: CDR1 SGHRS, CDR2 YFSETQ. CDR3 sequence: CASSLGDRGLVEKLFF. For the CDR3, the DNA is TGCGCCAGCAGCTTGGGCGACAGGGGGCTAGTAGAAAAACTGTTTTTT. Variable domain in full (rest from reference TRBV5-1 and TRBJ1-4): KAGVTQTPRYLIKTRGQQVTLSCSPISGHRSVSWYQQTPGQGLQFLFEYFSETQRNKGNFPGRFSGRQFSNSRSEMNVSTLELGDSALYLCASSLGDRGLVEKLFFGSGTQLSVL.

This rearrangement joins TRBV11-2 to TRBJ1-1; unclear D gene. The CDR3 consists of 12 residues. V lost 2 bases to trimming and J lost 6 bases, with 7 bases between them. Per germline, CDR1 SGHAT and CDR2 FQNNGV. CDR3 DNA sequence: TGTGCCAGCAGCTTATTGGCCTCTGAAGCTTTCTTT. Protein sequence: CASSLLASEAFF.

The sample holds one count of this clone. The J gene is TRBJ1-2, the V gene TRBV6-6, with TRBD1 matching over 10 bases. J gave up 8 bases and V 5 bases, and 8 bases lay outside the gene matches. The CDR3 runs 14 residues. The germline V gene has CDR1 MNHNY and CDR2 SVGAGI (reference sequence). The CDR3 here is CASSPGQGFRGYTF. DNA of the CDR3: TGTGCCAGCAGTCCGGGACAGGGGTTTCGAGGCTACACCTTC.

The CDR3 loop reads CASSPGQGAGETQYF. The CDR3 coding sequence is TGTGCCAGCAGTCCGGGACAGGGGGCGGGAGAGACCCAGTACTTC. The chain uses TRBV2 and TRBJ2-5, with 12 positions matching TRBD1. J was trimmed by 4 bases and V by 5 bases; bases with no gene match: 5. This CDR3 region has 15 residues. Germline V gene sequence: CDR1 SNHLY, CDR2 FYNNEI. The full variable domain, completed using reference TRBV2 and TRBJ2-5, is EPEVTQTPSHQVTQMGQEVILRCVPISNHLYFYWYRQILGQKVEFLVSFYNNEISEKSEIFDDQFSVERPDGSNFTLKIRSTKLEDSAMYFCASSPGQGAGETQYFGPGTRLLVL.

The chain couples TRBV11-2 to TRBJ2-1; TRBD2 might be the D (5 bases). V gave up 5 bases and J gave up 2 bases, with 16 bases separating them. Germline V lookup: CDR1 SGHAT, CDR2 FQNNGV. The CDR3 has 16 residues. Here the CDR3 DNA reads TGTGCCAGCAGCCGAAAGGTAGGGAGAGCCTACAATGAGCAGTTCTTC. This translates into CASSRKVGRAYNEQFF.

V and J are TRBV30 and TRBJ1-1; a weak D match, TRBD1 (6 bases). This CDR3 has 13 amino acids. V was cut by 5 bases and J by 1 base, with 11 bases left in between. Looked up from germline, CDR1 is GTSNPN and CDR2 is SVGIG (reference sequence). Written as DNA, the CDR3 is TGTGCCTGGCACACAGGGCAGAACACTGAAGCTTTCTTT. Its translation: CAWHTGQNTEAFF. Full variable domain (missing parts from reference TRBV30 and TRBJ1-1): SQTIHQWPATLVQPVGSPLSLECTVEGTSNPNLYWYRQAAGRGLQLLFYSVGIGQISSEVPQNLSASRPQDRQFILSSKKLLLSDSGFYLCAWHTGQNTEAFFGQGTRLTVV.

The chain uses TRBV7-8 and TRBJ2-1, with 11 bases matching TRBD2. Germline assignment: CDR1 SGHVS and CDR2 FQNEAQ. Trimming cost V 1 base and J 4 bases; bases outside gene matches: 3. The CDR3 length is 16 residues. The CDR3 DNA is TGTGCCAGCAGCTTAGTACTAGCGGGGGTTTACAATGAGCAGTTCTTC. It translates to CASSLVLAGVYNEQFF.

The genes are TRBV19 and TRBJ1-4, with D possibly matching TRBD1 (5 bases). Germline V gene sequence: CDR1 LNHDA, CDR2 SQIVND (reference sequence). V was shortened by 3 bases and J by 5 bases, with 7 bases between the two germline ends. The CDR3 has 13 residues. The CDR3, as DNA: TGTGCCAGTAGTATCGACAGAAATGAAAAACTGTTTTTT. Protein: CASSIDRNEKLFF.

In its sample, this clone was seen once. V is TRBV7-9 and J is TRBJ2-1; 11 nucleotides align to TRBD1. Germline CDR1 is SEHNR and CDR2 is FQNEAQ (reference sequence). Germline trimming cut 3 bases from V and 6 bases from J; bases unmatched to any gene: 4. The CDR3 runs to 15 residues. CDR3 nucleotides: TGTGCCAGCAGCTTTGGACAGGGGGCAGGCAATGAGCAGTTCTTC. This codes for CASSFGQGAGNEQFF.

The chain has TRBV5-1 and TRBJ2-2; tentative D call: TRBD1 (5 bases). This CDR3 is 15 amino acids long. Germline values: CDR1 SGHRS, CDR2 YFSETQ. V was cut by 0 bases and J by 6 bases, with 12 bases left in between. For the CDR3, the DNA is TGCGCCAGCAGCTTGGGTCCAGGGCAGGCCGGGGAGCTGTTTTTT. Its protein product is CASSLGPGQAGELFF.